The 5 T cell receptor beta chains in this list originate from one sample, sequenced in a study of blood T cell repertoires in COVID-19. The table came from immunoSEQ multiplex PCR; TCRdb's copy has only in-frame clones and leaves some out. This sample has some 170,000 clones; approximately 90% occur once, and the top ten carry around 1.6%. The sequenced sample was peripheral blood. These receptor sequences come from a woman aged 45-60 years with acute or convalescent COVID-19.

The chain carries TRBV7-9 and TRBJ2-1; D ambiguous. CDR3 length: 13 residues. Germline V gene lookup returns CDR1 SEHNR and CDR2 FQNEAQ (reference sequence). V lost 4 bases and J lost 4, with 8 bases in between. The CDR3 bases are TGTGCCAGCAGCTCATCCAGTTACAATGAGCAGTTCTTC. As protein: CASSSSSYNEQFF.

The chain has TRBV19 and TRBJ1-2; D gene uncertain. The CDR3 consists of 15 residues. Trimming shortened V by 8 bases and J by 0 bases, and 16 bases separated the two germline ends. Germline V CDR1 and CDR2: LNHDA, SQIVND (reference sequence). CDR3 sequence (DNA): TGTGCCAGTGAACTGACCGGGAGCCCTAACTATGGCTACACCTTC. This encodes CASELTGSPNYGYTF.

The chain employs TRBV11-3 and TRBJ2-3; 15 nucleotides line up with TRBD2. CDR3 length: 16 residues. The V gene's germline CDR1 is SGHNT and CDR2 YENEEA. V was clipped by 5 bases and J by 5 bases; unmatched bases: 5. The chain's CDR3 is CASSGLAGGLIDTQYF. The DNA of the CDR3 is TGTGCCAGCAGCGGACTAGCGGGGGGGTTAATAGATACGCAGTATTTT. The entire variable domain, with the rest obtained from reference TRBV11-3 and TRBJ2-3, is as follows: EAGVVQSPRYKIIEKKQPVAFWCNPISGHNTLYWYLQNLGQGPELLIRYENEEAVDDSQLPKDRFSAERLKGVDSTLKIQPAELGDSAVYLCASSGLAGGLIDTQYFGPGTRLTVL.

The V gene is TRBV11-3, the J gene TRBJ1-3, with D perhaps TRBD1 (6 bases). There are 15 residues in the CDR3. V gave up 5 bases and J gave up 0 bases, with 11 bases separating them. CDR1 and CDR2 from the germline V gene are SGHNT and YENEEA. DNA for the CDR3: TGTGCCAGCAGCCGGACAGCAAACTCTGGAAACACCATATATTTT. Amino acids: CASSRTANSGNTIYF.

Here the CDR3 reads CATRAEGQGSFYEQYF. The CDR3 coding sequence is TGTGCCACCCGGGCTGAGGGACAGGGCTCTTTCTACGAGCAGTACTTC. The chain is built from TRBV15 and TRBJ2-7; 9 bases align to TRBD1. Germline CDR1 and CDR2: LNHNV and YYDKDF (reference sequence). CDR3 length: 16 amino acids. The junction had 14 bases not matched to a gene; V was cut back by 8 bases and J by 3 bases.